This TCR beta chain was recovered during a study of blood T cell repertoires in COVID-19. Looked up from germline, CDR1 is SGHRS and CDR2 is YFSETQ. The CDR3 contains 17 residues. Between the trimmed V and J ends, which lost 0 bases and 0 bases, there was a span of 13 bases. Libraries were prepared by immunoSEQ multiplex PCR; TCRdb keeps only in-frame clonotypes and omits some of them. The sample holds 300,000 to 350,000 clones, about nine tenths seen once. What was sequenced was peripheral blood. This receptor was obtained from a young man with COVID-19, enrolled during active disease. The chain joins TRBV5-1 to TRBJ1-3; D uncertain. The CDR3 sequence: CASSLAAAASSGNTIYF. As DNA, the CDR3 is TGCGCCAGCAGCTTGGCCGCGGCAGCGAGCTCTGGAAACACCATATATTTT.